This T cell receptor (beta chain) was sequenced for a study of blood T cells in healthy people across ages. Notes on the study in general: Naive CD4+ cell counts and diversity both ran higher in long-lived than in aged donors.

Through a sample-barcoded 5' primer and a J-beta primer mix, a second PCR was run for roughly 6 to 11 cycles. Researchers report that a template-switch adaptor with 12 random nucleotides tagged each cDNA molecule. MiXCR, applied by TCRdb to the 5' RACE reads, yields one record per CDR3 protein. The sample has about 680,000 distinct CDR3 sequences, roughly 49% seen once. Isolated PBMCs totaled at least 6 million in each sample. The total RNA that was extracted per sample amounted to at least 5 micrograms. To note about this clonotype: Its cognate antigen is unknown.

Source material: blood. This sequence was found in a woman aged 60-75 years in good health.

CDR3 bases: TGTGCCAGCAGTTACGCCAGGGTGAATGAGCAGTTCTTC. This translates into CASSYARVNEQFF. The rearrangement uses TRBV6-2 or TRBV6-3 and TRBJ2-1; TRBD1 is a possible D gene (5 bases). V was trimmed by 2 bases and J by 7 bases, leaving 9 bases between them. Germline V gene sequence: CDR1 MNHEY, CDR2 SVGEGT. The CDR3 spans 13 residues.